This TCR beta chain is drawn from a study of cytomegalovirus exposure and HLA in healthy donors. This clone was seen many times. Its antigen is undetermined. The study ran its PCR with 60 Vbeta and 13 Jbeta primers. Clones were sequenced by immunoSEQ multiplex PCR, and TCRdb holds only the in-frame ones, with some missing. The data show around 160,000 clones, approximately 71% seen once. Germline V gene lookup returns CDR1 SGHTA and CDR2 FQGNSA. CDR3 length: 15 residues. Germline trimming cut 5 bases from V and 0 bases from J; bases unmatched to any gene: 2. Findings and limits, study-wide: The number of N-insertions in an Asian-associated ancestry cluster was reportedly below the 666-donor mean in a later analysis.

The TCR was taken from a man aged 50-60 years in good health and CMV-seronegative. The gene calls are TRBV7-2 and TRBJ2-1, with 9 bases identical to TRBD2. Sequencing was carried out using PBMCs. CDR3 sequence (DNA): TGTGCCAGCAGCCTTAGCGGGAGCTCCTACAATGAGCAGTTCTTC. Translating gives CASSLSGSSYNEQFF. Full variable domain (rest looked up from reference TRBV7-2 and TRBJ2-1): GAGVSQSPSNKVTEKGKDVELRCDPISGHTALYWYRQSLGQGLEFLIYFQGNSAPDKSGLPSDRFSAERTGGSVSTLTIQRTQQEDSAVYLCASSLSGSSYNEQFFGPGTRLTVL.